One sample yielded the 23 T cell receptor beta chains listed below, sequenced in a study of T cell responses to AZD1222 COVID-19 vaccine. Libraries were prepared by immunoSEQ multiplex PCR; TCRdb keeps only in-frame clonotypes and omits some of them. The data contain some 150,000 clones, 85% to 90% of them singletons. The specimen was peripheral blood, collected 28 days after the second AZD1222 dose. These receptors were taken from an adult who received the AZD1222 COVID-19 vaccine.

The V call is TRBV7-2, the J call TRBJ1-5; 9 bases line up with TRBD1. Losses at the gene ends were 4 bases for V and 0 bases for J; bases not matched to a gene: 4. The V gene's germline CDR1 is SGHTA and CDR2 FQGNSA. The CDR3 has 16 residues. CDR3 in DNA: TGTGCCAGCAGCTCAAGACAGGGGGATAGCAATCAGCCCCAGCATTTT. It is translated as CASSSRQGDSNQPQHF. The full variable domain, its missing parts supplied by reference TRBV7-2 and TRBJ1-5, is GAGVSQSPSNKVTEKGKDVELRCDPISGHTALYWYRQSLGQGLEFLIYFQGNSAPDKSGLPSDRFSAERTGGSVSTLTIQRTQQEDSAVYLCASSSRQGDSNQPQHFGDGTRLSIL.

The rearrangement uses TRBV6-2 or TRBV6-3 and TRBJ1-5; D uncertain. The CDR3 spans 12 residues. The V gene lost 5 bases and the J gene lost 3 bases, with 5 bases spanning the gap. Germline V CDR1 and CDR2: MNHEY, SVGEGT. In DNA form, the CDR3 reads TGTGCCAGCAGTCTGCCCAATCAGCCCCAGCATTTT. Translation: CASSLPNQPQHF.

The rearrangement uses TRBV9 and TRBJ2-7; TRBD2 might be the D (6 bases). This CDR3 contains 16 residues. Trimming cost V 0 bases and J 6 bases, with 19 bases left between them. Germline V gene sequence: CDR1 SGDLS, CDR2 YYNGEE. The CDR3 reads CASSVGGGASHSEQYF. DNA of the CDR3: TGTGCCAGCAGCGTAGGAGGCGGGGCAAGCCACTCCGAGCAGTACTTC.

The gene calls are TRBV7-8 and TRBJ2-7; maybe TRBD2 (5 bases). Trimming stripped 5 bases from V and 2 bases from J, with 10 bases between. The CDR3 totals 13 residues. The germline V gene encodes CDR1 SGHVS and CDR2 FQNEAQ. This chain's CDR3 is CASSRTETYEQYF. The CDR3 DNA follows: TGTGCCAGCAGCCGGACTGAGACCTACGAGCAGTACTTC.

This CDR3 reads CATTRQAGTEAFF. CDR3 DNA: TGTGCCACCACGAGGCAGGCAGGGACTGAAGCTTTCTTT. The V call is TRBV6-5, the J call TRBJ1-1, with D tentatively TRBD1 (5 bases). Looked up from germline, CDR1 is MNHEY and CDR2 is SVGAGI. This CDR3 spans 13 amino acids. Trimming stripped 10 bases from V and 5 bases from J, with 17 bases between.

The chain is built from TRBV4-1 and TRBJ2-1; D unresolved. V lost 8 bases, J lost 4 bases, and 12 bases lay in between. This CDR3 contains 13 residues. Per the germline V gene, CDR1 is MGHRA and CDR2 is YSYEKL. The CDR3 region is CASPREEYNEQFF. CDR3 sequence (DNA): TGCGCCAGCCCGAGAGAAGAGTACAATGAGCAGTTCTTC.

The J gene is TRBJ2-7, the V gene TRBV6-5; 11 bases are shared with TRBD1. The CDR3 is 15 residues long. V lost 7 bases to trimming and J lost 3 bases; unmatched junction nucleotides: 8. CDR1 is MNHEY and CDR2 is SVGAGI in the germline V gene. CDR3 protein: CASTGSGTGGYEQYF. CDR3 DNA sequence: TGTGCCAGCACTGGATCCGGGACAGGGGGCTACGAGCAGTACTTC.

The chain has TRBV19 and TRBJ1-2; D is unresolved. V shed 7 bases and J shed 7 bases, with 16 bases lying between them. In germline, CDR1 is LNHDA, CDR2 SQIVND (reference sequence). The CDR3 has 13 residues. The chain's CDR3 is CASNKASHFGYTF. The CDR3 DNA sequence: TGTGCCAGTAATAAGGCATCCCACTTTGGCTACACCTTC.

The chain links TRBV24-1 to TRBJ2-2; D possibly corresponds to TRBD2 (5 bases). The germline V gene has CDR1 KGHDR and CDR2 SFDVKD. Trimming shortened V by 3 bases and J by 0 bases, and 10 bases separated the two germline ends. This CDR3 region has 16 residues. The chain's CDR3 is CATSDPRGANTGELFF. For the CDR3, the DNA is TGTGCCACCAGTGATCCTCGGGGAGCGAACACCGGGGAGCTGTTTTTT.

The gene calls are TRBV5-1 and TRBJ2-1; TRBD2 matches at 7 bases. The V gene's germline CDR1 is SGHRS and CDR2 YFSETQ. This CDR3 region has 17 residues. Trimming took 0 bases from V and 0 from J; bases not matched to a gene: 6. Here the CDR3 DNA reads TGCGCCAGCAGCTTGGACCTAGCGGCCAGCTCCTACAATGAGCAGTTCTTC. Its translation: CASSLDLAASSYNEQFF.

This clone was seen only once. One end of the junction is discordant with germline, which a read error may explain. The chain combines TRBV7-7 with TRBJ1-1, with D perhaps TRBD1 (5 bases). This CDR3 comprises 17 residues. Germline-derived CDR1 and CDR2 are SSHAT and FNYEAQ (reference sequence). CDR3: CASSSRGGCPINTEAFF. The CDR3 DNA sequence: TGTGCTAGCAGCTCTCGGGGCGGGTGCCCAATAAACACTGAAGCTTTCTTT.

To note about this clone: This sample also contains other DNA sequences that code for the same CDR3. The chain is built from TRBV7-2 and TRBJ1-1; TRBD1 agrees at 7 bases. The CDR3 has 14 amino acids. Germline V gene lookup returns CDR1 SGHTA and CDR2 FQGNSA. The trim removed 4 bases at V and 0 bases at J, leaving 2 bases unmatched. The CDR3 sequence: CASSSQGLNTEAFF. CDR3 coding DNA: TGTGCCAGCAGCTCACAGGGGCTGAACACTGAAGCTTTCTTT.

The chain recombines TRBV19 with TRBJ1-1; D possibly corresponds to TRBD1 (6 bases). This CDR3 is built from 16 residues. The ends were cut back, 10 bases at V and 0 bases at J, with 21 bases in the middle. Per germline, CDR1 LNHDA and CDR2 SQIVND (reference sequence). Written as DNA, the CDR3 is TGTGCCACCCCGGGAGGGCGGCGGACAGTGAACACTGAAGCTTTCTTT. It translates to CATPGGRRTVNTEAFF.

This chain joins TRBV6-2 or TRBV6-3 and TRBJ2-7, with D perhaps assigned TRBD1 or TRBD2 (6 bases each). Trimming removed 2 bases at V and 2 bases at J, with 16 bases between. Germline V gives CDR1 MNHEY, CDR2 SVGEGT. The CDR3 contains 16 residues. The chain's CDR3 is CASSYGRGPSAYEQYF. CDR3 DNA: TGTGCCAGCAGTTACGGTCGGGGGCCTTCCGCCTACGAGCAGTACTTC.

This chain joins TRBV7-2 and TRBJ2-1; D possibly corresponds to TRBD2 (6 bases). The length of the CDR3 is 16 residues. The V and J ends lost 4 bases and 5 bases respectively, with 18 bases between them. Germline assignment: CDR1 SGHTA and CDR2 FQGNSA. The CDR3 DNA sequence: TGTGCCAGCAGCTCCCAGGCCGGGACTTCTAACAATGAGCAGTTCTTC. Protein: CASSSQAGTSNNEQFF. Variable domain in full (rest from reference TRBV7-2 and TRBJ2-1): GAGVSQSPSNKVTEKGKDVELRCDPISGHTALYWYRQSLGQGLEFLIYFQGNSAPDKSGLPSDRFSAERTGGSVSTLTIQRTQQEDSAVYLCASSSQAGTSNNEQFFGPGTRLTVL.

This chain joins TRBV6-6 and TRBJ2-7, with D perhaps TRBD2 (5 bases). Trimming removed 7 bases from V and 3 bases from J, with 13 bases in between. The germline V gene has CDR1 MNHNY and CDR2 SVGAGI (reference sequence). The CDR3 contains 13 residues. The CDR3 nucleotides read TGTGCCAGCAAGCGGACGGAGTTCTACGAGCAGTACTTC. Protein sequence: CASKRTEFYEQYF.

In DNA, the CDR3 is TGTGCCAGCAGTAATTTATTATGGGACAGGGTAGGAGATCAGCCCCAGCATTTT. Amino acids: CASSNLLWDRVGDQPQHF. The rearrangement uses TRBV6-2 or TRBV6-3 and TRBJ1-5; 9 nucleotides match TRBD1. The CDR3 is 18 residues long. Unmatched junction bases numbered 16, after V lost 5 bases and J lost 5 bases. CDR1 and CDR2 (germline): MNHEY, SVGEGT.

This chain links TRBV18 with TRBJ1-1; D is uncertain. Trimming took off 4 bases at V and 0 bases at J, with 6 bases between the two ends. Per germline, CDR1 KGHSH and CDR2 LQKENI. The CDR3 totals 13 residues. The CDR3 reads CASSQNMNTEAFF. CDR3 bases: TGTGCCAGCTCACAAAACATGAACACTGAAGCTTTCTTT.

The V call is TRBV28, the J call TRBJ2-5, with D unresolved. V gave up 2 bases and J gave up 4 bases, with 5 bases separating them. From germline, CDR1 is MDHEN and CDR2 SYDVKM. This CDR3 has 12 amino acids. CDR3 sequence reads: CASSLNIETQYF. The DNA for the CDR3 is TGTGCCAGCAGTTTAAACATAGAGACCCAGTACTTC.

The CDR3 nucleotides are TGTGCCAGTGGGGCTAATGAAAAACTGTTTTTT. Protein product: CASGANEKLFF. This chain uses TRBV2 with TRBJ1-4; D is undetermined. The germline CDR1 and CDR2 sequences are SNHLY and FYNNEI. The CDR3 has 11 residues. V was trimmed by 9 bases and J by 3 bases, leaving 5 bases between them.

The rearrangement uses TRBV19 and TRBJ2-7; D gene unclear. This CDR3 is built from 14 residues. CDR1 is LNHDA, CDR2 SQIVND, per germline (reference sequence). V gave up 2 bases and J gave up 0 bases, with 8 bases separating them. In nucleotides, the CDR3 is TGTGCCAGTAGTATATCCGGGCCCTCCTACGAGCAGTACTTC. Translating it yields CASSISGPSYEQYF.

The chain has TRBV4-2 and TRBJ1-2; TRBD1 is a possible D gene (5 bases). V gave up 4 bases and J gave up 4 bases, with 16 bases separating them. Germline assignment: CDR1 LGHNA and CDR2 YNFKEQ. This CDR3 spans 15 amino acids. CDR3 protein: CASSPGGGGRYGYTF. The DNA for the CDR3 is TGTGCCAGCAGCCCCGGTGGGGGGGGACGCTATGGCTACACCTTC.

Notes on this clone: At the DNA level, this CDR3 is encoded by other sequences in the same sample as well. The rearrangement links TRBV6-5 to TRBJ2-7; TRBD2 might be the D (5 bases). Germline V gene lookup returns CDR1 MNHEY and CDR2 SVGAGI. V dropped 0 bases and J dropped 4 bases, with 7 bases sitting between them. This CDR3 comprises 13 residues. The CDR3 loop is CASSYSLAYEQYF. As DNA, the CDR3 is TGTGCCAGCAGTTACTCCCTAGCTTACGAGCAGTACTTC.